A single sample gave rise to the 6 T cell receptor beta chains below, sequenced in a study of T cell repertoires in cytomegalovirus infection. MiXCR, run by TCRdb on the reads, gives a single entry per CDR3 protein. This table holds hundreds of thousands of distinct CDR3 sequences, about 33% found once. No antigen has been assigned to these receptors. Sample: cultured CD8+ T cells from PBMCs, taken from culture after CMV antigen stimulation. The source of these receptors is a human donor in good health (CMV status not recorded). Some clones in this sample may be carry-over from other donors' samples.

The table lists this clonotype with a few counts. The chain has TRBV4-1 and TRBJ1-2, with D possibly being TRBD1 (5 bases). Germline CDR1 MGHRA, CDR2 YSYEKL. This CDR3 is 14 amino acids long. Trimming stripped 3 bases from V and 6 bases from J, with 14 bases between. The CDR3 is CASSHVRGEDGYTF. The CDR3 nucleotides read TGCGCCAGCAGCCACGTTAGGGGTGAAGATGGCTACACCTTC.

Here the CDR3 reads CASRSLAGGPSHLAKNIQYF. The CDR3 DNA is TGTGCCAGCAGATCGCTAGCGGGGGGGCCGTCCCATCTAGCCAAAAACATTCAGTACTTC. The V call is TRBV6-5, the J call TRBJ2-4; 12 nucleotides match TRBD2. The CDR3 covers 20 residues. Germline V CDR1 and CDR2: MNHEY, SVGAGI. The trim removed 6 bases at V and 0 bases at J, leaving 15 bases unmatched.

This clonotype has at least ten counts. The CDR3: CASSLEWQGRNTGELFF. Here the CDR3 DNA reads TGTGCCAGCAGCTTAGAGTGGCAGGGGCGGAACACCGGGGAGCTGTTTTTT. This rearrangement joins TRBV7-9 to TRBJ2-2; maybe TRBD1 (6 bases). The V end lost 1 base, the J end lost 1 base, and 13 bases lay between the germline ends. Looked up from germline, CDR1 is SEHNR and CDR2 is FQNEAQ (reference sequence). This CDR3 has 17 residues.

CDR3 coding DNA: TGTGCCAGCAGCCCCGGGACTATCCGCGATGAGCAGTTCTTC. This sequence encodes CASSPGTIRDEQFF. The J gene is TRBJ2-1, the V gene TRBV7-9, with TRBD2 matching 7 bases. The CDR3 consists of 14 residues. The germline V gene has CDR1 SEHNR and CDR2 FQNEAQ (reference sequence). The trim removed 5 bases at V and 8 bases at J, leaving 9 bases unmatched.

About this clonotype itself: It may be a read error: a sequence one base away is much more abundant. The V gene is TRBV7-2, the J gene TRBJ2-7, with TRBD2 matching 7 bases. Germline trimming cut 1 base from V and 6 bases from J; bases unmatched to any gene: 9. Germline V gives CDR1 SGHTA, CDR2 FQGNSA. The CDR3 runs 15 residues. CDR3 DNA: TGTGCCAGCAGCTTAGTGGGGGGGGGTTACTCCGAGCAGTACGTC. Translating gives CASSLVGGGYSEQYV.

The chain recombines TRBV28 with TRBJ2-1, with D unresolved. Trimming stripped 2 bases from V and 10 bases from J, with 15 bases between. The CDR3 is made up of 14 amino acids. The V gene's germline CDR1 is MDHEN and CDR2 SYDVKM. The CDR3 protein is CASSLTVPTMEQFF. The CDR3 region has the DNA TGTGCCAGCAGTTTAACAGTACCTACAATGGAGCAGTTCTTC.